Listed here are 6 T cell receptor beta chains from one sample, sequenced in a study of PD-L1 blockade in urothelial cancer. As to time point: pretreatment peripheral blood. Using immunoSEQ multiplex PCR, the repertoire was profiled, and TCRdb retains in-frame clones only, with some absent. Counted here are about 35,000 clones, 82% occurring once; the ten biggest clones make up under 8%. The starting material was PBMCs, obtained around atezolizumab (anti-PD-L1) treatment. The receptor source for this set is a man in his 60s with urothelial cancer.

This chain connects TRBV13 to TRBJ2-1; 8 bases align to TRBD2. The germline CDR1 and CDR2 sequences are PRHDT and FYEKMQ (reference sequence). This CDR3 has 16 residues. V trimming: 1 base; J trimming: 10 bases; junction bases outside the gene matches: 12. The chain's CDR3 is CASSLVSGGPQREQFF. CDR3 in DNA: TGTGCCAGCAGCTTAGTGTCGGGGGGGCCCCAACGAGAGCAGTTCTTC.

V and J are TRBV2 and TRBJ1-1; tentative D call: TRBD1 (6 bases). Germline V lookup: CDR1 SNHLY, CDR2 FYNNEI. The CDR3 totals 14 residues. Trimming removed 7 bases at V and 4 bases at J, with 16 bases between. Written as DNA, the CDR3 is TGTGCCAGCACCTTCGGGGGGCTTGGCACTGAAGCTTTCTTT. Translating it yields CASTFGGLGTEAFF.

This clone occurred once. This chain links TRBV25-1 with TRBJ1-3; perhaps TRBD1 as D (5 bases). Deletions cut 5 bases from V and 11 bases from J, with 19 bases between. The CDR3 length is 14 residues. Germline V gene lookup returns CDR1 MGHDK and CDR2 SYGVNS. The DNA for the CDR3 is TGTGCCAGCAGTAAACGGACACAGGCAGTCCCCATATATTTT. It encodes CASSKRTQAVPIYF. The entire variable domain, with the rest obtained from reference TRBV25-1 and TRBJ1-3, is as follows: EADIYQTPRYLVIGTGKKITLECSQTMGHDKMYWYQQDPGMELHLIHYSYGVNSTEKGDLSSESTVSRIRTEHFPLTLESARPSHTSQYLCASSKRTQAVPIYFGEGSWLTVV.

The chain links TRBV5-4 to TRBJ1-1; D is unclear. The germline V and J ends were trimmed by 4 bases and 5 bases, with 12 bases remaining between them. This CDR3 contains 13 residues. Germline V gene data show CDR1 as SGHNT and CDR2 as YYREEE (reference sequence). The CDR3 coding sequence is TGTGCCAGCAGCCCCGGAGGAGATACTGAAGCTTTCTTT. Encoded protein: CASSPGGDTEAFF.

The CDR3 reads CASSPWATNEQFF. The CDR3 DNA follows: TGTGCCAGCAGCCCCTGGGCTACCAATGAGCAGTTCTTC. This chain connects TRBV11-2 to TRBJ2-1; D not resolved. The CDR3 extends over 13 amino acids. The germline V and J ends were trimmed by 5 bases and 6 bases, with 11 bases remaining between them. The germline gives CDR1 SGHAT, CDR2 FQNNGV.

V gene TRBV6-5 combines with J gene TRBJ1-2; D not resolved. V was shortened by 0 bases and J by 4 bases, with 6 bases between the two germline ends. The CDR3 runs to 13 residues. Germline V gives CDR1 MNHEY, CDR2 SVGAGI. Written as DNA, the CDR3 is TGTGCCAGCAGTTACTCGGCCAGCTATGGCTACACCTTC. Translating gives CASSYSASYGYTF.